The 22 T cell receptor beta chains in this list originate from one sample, sequenced in a study of blood T cell repertoires in COVID-19. Here immunoSEQ multiplex PCR was the method, and the copy in TCRdb shows in-frame clones only, minus some. The sample lists about 84,000 clones; 70% to 75% were seen once. The sequenced material came from peripheral blood. The receptor set was obtained from a man aged 50 or older with active or convalescent COVID-19.

The chain combines TRBV27 with TRBJ2-5; 8 bases align to TRBD2. V was clipped by 3 bases and J by 1 base; unmatched bases: 1. There are 14 residues in the CDR3. Germline CDR1 and CDR2: MNHEY and SMNVEV (reference sequence). The CDR3 nucleotides are TGTGCCAGCAGTTTGACTAGCGTCCAAGAGACCCAGTACTTC. Translation: CASSLTSVQETQYF.

This chain uses TRBV7-2 with TRBJ2-5; 12 nucleotides line up with TRBD2. Germline CDR1 is SGHTA and CDR2 is FQGNSA. This CDR3 region has 15 residues. The V and J ends lost 8 bases and 1 base, in that order; junction bases with no gene match: 5. CDR3 bases: TGTGCCAGCTCAGCTAGCGGGGGGGCCCAAGAGACCCAGTACTTC. Amino acid sequence: CASSASGGAQETQYF.

The genes are TRBV9 and TRBJ2-1; 16 nucleotides align to TRBD2. Germline assignment: CDR1 SGDLS and CDR2 YYNGEE. This CDR3 region has 16 residues. Trimming removed 10 bases from V and 5 bases from J; junction bases left unmatched: 9. The CDR3, as DNA: TGTGCCTCATCCGGGACTAGCGGGGGGGCAAACAATGAGCAGTTCTTC. Translating gives CASSGTSGGANNEQFF.

This clone was seen a single time. The V call is TRBV12-5, the J call TRBJ2-2, with D unresolved. This CDR3 comprises 16 residues. V was trimmed by 5 bases and J by 0 bases, leaving 13 bases between them. CDR1 is LGHNT, CDR2 FRNRAP, per germline. The CDR3 coding sequence is TGTGCTAGTGGTCCCACGGGTGGCGCGAACACCGGGGAGCTGTTTTTT. Translation: CASGPTGGANTGELFF.

The chain uses TRBV15 and TRBJ2-1, with D possibly matching TRBD2 (6 bases). Trimming took off 0 bases at V and 9 bases at J, with 15 bases between the two ends. The CDR3 has 15 amino acids. Germline V gives CDR1 LNHNV, CDR2 YYDKDF (reference sequence). In nucleotides, the CDR3 is TGTGCCACCAGCAGAGATATAGAGGGACTGGGTGAGCAGTTCTTC. Its translation is CATSRDIEGLGEQFF.

The chain is built from TRBV4-1 and TRBJ1-5, with D possibly matching TRBD1 (6 bases). Per the germline V gene, CDR1 is MGHRA and CDR2 is YSYEKL. The CDR3 contains 16 residues. With 4 bases removed from V and 3 bases from J, the gap between germline ends came to 16 bases. The CDR3 DNA reads TGCGCCAGCAGCCCCTCACAACAGGGCCCCAATCAGCCCCAGCATTTT. It yields the protein CASSPSQQGPNQPQHF.

CDR3 nucleotide sequence: TGTGCCAGCAGCCCCATAGGGGCTGGCTATGGCTACACCTTC. Translation: CASSPIGAGYGYTF. The gene calls are TRBV5-5 and TRBJ1-2, with D possibly matching TRBD1 (5 bases). The V end was cut by 4 bases, the J end by 4 bases, with 14 bases between. CDR1 and CDR2 (germline): SGHKS, YYEKEE (reference sequence). This CDR3 region has 14 residues.

This clone showed up just once. The chain is built from TRBV5-6 and TRBJ2-3; D remains ambiguous. The CDR3 loop spans 13 amino acids. CDR1 is SGHDT, CDR2 YYEEEE, per germline. V lost 1 base, J lost 4 bases, and 7 bases lay in between. CDR3 in amino acids: CASSLWPPDTQYF. The CDR3 nucleotides read TGTGCCAGCAGCTTGTGGCCCCCAGATACGCAGTATTTT.

The rearrangement uses TRBV2 and TRBJ2-7; D uncertain. This CDR3 is 12 amino acids long. Germline CDR1 reads SNHLY; CDR2 reads FYNNEI. V dropped 6 bases and J dropped 2 bases, with 8 bases sitting between them. This CDR3 is CASSAQTYEQYF. The CDR3, as DNA: TGTGCCAGCAGCGCTCAGACCTACGAGCAGTACTTC.

This chain links TRBV27 with TRBJ1-2; the D gene is possibly TRBD1 (5 bases). CDR1 and CDR2 (germline): MNHEY, SMNVEV (reference sequence). The CDR3 extends over 12 amino acids. V shed 3 bases and J shed 6 bases, with 8 bases lying between them. The CDR3 DNA follows: TGTGCCAGCAGTTTGGCGGGGGATGGCTACACCTTC. Its translation: CASSLAGDGYTF.

V gene TRBV4-1 combines with J gene TRBJ1-2, with D perhaps matching TRBD1 (6 bases). Germline loops: CDR1 MGHRA, CDR2 YSYEKL. The CDR3 covers 11 residues. Trimming removed 8 bases from V and 7 bases from J, with 11 bases in between. The chain's CDR3 is CASGSGVGYTF. The CDR3 region has the DNA TGCGCCAGCGGCTCAGGGGTTGGCTACACCTTC.

This chain joins TRBV9 and TRBJ2-7; TRBD1 is a possible D gene (6 bases). Germline values: CDR1 SGDLS, CDR2 YYNGEE. V was clipped by 0 bases and J by 1 base, with 11 bases between them. The CDR3 is 15 residues long. DNA of the CDR3: TGTGCCAGCAGCGTAGGGGCAGGGGCTTCCTACGAGCAGTACTTC. Amino acids: CASSVGAGASYEQYF.

The chain has TRBV21-1 and TRBJ2-7; TRBD1 reflects the table's D call only, with no check against the DNA. TRBV21-1 is a pseudogene. The length of the CDR3 is 16 residues. CDR3 DNA sequence: TGTGCCAGCAGCAGGGCTCTGGATGAGTGCCACTACGAGCAGTACTTC. It yields the protein CASSRALDECHYEQYF.

The genes are TRBV30 and TRBJ2-7; D is unresolved. The CDR3 extends over 11 amino acids. Germline V CDR1 and CDR2: GTSNPN, SVGIG (reference sequence). V lost 0 bases to trimming and J lost 7 bases, with 7 bases between them. The CDR3 loop is CAWSVVREQYF. The CDR3 coding sequence is TGTGCCTGGAGTGTAGTCCGGGAGCAGTACTTC.

The chain joins TRBV10-1 to TRBJ1-2, with D unresolved. Germline lookup yields CDR1 WNHNN and CDR2 SYGVQD (reference sequence). This CDR3 has 14 amino acids. The V and J ends lost 0 bases and 8 bases respectively, with 13 bases between them. The CDR3 protein is CASSESGIARGYTF. As DNA, the CDR3 is TGCGCCAGCAGTGAGTCGGGTATTGCTAGGGGCTACACCTTC.

The chain has TRBV7-7 and TRBJ2-5; the match to TRBD2 covers 7 bases. The length of the CDR3 is 15 residues. V shed 5 bases, J shed 0 bases, and the junction held 6 bases outside the gene matches. Germline CDR1 SSHAT, CDR2 FNYEAQ (reference sequence). CDR3 region: CASSVIAGHQETQYF. The CDR3 DNA is TGTGCCAGCAGCGTAATAGCGGGCCACCAAGAGACCCAGTACTTC.

The rearrangement uses TRBV5-6 and TRBJ1-4, with D tentatively TRBD1 (6 bases). This CDR3 comprises 13 residues. V was cut by 4 bases and J by 8 bases, with 12 bases left in between. The germline V gene encodes CDR1 SGHDT and CDR2 YYEEEE. In nucleotides, the CDR3 is TGTGCCAGCAGCCTCCAGGGGCAGGAAAAACTGTTTTTT. It specifies CASSLQGQEKLFF.

The rearrangement links TRBV30 to TRBJ1-1; D unclear. Germline assignment: CDR1 GTSNPN and CDR2 SVGIG (reference sequence). V lost 8 bases to trimming and J lost 8 bases, with 12 bases between them. The CDR3 runs to 10 residues. The CDR3 region has the DNA TGTGCCGCTGGGCGGGCAGAAGCTTTCTTT. Encoded protein: CAAGRAEAFF.

The V gene is TRBV9, the J gene TRBJ1-4; TRBD1 agrees at 8 bases. In germline, CDR1 is SGDLS, CDR2 YYNGEE. The CDR3 has 17 residues. J lost 5 bases, V lost 4 bases, and 13 bases had no gene match. CDR3 region: CASSPRDRFSVNEKLFF. In DNA, the CDR3 is TGTGCCAGCAGCCCCCGGGACAGGTTCTCTGTAAATGAAAAACTGTTTTTT.

V and J are TRBV4-3 and TRBJ2-4, with 9 bases identical to TRBD1. With V trimmed by 4 bases and J by 7 bases, 8 bases remained unmatched. CDR1 LGHNA and CDR2 YSLEER come from the germline V gene. This CDR3 is built from 15 residues. Here the CDR3 reads CASSLLGTGMNIQYF. CDR3 in DNA: TGCGCCAGCAGCCTTCTCGGGACAGGGATGAACATTCAGTACTTC.

This clone was seen once. V is TRBV10-3 and J is TRBJ2-7, with 13 bases aligning to TRBD2. With V trimmed by 4 bases and J by 6 bases, 9 bases remained unmatched. CDR1 and CDR2 from the germline V gene are ENHRY and SYGVKD. This CDR3 has 16 residues. CDR3 in DNA: TGTGCCATCAGTGCGTTATCGGGACTAGCGGGGCCCGAGCAGTACTTC. It specifies CAISALSGLAGPEQYF.

V gene TRBV9 combines with J gene TRBJ2-3, with D perhaps matching TRBD2 (5 bases). V dropped 4 bases and J dropped 4 bases, with 16 bases sitting between them. Germline values: CDR1 SGDLS, CDR2 YYNGEE. CDR3 length: 15 amino acids. CDR3 DNA: TGTGCCAGCAGCCAGATGGCTAGCATGGCAGATACGCAGTATTTT. It yields the protein CASSQMASMADTQYF.